The text below deals with one TCR beta chain. Its antigen is currently unknown. The data stem from a study of cytomegalovirus exposure and HLA in healthy donors. Study-level findings and limits: A few CMV-associated chains proved CMV antigen-specific in vitro. Within an earlier analysis, most TCR beta V segments proved productive either about 90% or about 30% of the time.

Among the donors, all were healthy bone marrow donors. The PCR ran on 60 Vbeta and 13 Jbeta primers. Clones were read by immunoSEQ multiplex PCR, and TCRdb kept only the in-frame ones, dropping some. The sample gives some 150,000 clones, about 76% of which show up once; approximately 4% is in the top ten. This CDR3 has 14 residues. The germline CDR1 and CDR2 sequences are MNHNY and SVGAGI (reference sequence). V dropped 5 bases and J dropped 9 bases, with 17 bases sitting between them. The chain joins TRBV6-6 to TRBJ2-1, with a possible D match to TRBD2 (6 bases). This clonotype originated in a male donor in good health and CMV-seronegative. Sequencing was done on a sample of PBMCs. CDR3 coding DNA: TGTGCCAGCAGTCTTTTCGAGGGAGCGGGTGAGCAGTTCTTC. As protein: CASSLFEGAGEQFF.